The 5 T cell receptor beta chains listed next were all sequenced from one sample in a study of Graves' ophthalmopathy and Graves' hyperthyroidism. RNA transcripts yielded amplified TCR beta CDR3 regions. Second-round multiplex PCR followed a first-round RT-PCR using HTBI primers. TCRdb independently ran MiXCR on the multiplex PCR reads; one entry per CDR3 protein. The sample shows 660,000 or so distinct CDR3 sequences, more than 40% of them seen only once. Sequencing was carried out using peripheral blood. The receptors here all came from an adult man with Graves' ophthalmopathy.

The chain uses TRBV27 and TRBJ2-7, with a weak D call TRBD1 (6 bases). This CDR3 spans 12 amino acids. The germline gives CDR1 MNHEY, CDR2 SMNVEV (reference sequence). V shed 8 bases and J shed 0 bases, with 8 bases lying between them. As DNA, the CDR3 is TGTGCCAGCCAGGGGCCCTCCTACGAGCAGTACTTC. This encodes CASQGPSYEQYF.

This chain joins TRBV24-1 and TRBJ1-1; no firm D call. The germline CDR1 and CDR2 sequences are KGHDR and SFDVKD. V was pared by 9 bases and J by 1 base, with 8 bases between. The length of the CDR3 is 12 residues. The DNA for the CDR3 is TGTGCCACCGGCGAGCCGAACACTGAAGCTTTCTTT. Its protein product is CATGEPNTEAFF.

This clonotype has ten or more counts. The J gene is TRBJ1-1, the V gene TRBV7-2, with TRBD1 as a possible D gene (6 bases). V was cut by 6 bases and J by 1 base, with 15 bases left in between. From germline, CDR1 is SGHTA and CDR2 FQGNSA. This CDR3 is built from 15 residues. This chain's CDR3 is CASSATGHPNTEAFF. In DNA form, the CDR3 reads TGTGCCAGCAGTGCTACGGGACACCCGAACACTGAAGCTTTCTTT.

The CDR3 is CASSQGYGYTIYF. The DNA of the CDR3 is TGTGCCAGCAGCCAGGGCTATGGCTACACCATATATTTT. The V call is TRBV7-6, the J call TRBJ1-3, with D perhaps matching TRBD1 (5 bases). The germline V gene has CDR1 SGHVS and CDR2 FNYEAQ. The V end lost 5 bases, the J end lost 8 bases, and 13 bases lay between the germline ends. CDR3 length: 13 residues.

This clonotype was picked up a small number of times. The V gene is TRBV11-3, the J gene TRBJ2-2; 8 nucleotides agree with TRBD1. The CDR3 loop spans 15 amino acids. From germline, CDR1 is SGHNT and CDR2 YENEEA. V lost 5 bases and J lost 5; bases outside the gene matches: 7. The CDR3 DNA sequence: TGTGCCAGCAGCCCGGGACAGGCGACAACCGGGGAGCTGTTTTTT. Translated, it gives CASSPGQATTGELFF.